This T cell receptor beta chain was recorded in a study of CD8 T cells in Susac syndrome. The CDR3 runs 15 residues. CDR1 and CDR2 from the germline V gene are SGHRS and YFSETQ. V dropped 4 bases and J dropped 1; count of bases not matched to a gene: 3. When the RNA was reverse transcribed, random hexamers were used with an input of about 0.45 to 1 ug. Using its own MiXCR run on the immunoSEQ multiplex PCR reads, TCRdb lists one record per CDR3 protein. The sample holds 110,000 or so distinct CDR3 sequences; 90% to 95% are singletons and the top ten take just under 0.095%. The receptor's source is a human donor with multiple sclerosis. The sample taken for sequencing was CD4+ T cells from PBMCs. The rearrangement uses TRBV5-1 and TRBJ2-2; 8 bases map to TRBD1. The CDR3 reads CASSTGQGNTGELFF. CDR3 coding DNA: TGCGCCAGCAGCACTGGACAGGGGAACACCGGGGAGCTGTTTTTT.